These T cell receptor beta chains were read from a single sample in a study of blood T cell repertoires in COVID-19. Only in-frame clones appear in the TCRdb table, and some are missing; sequencing was by immunoSEQ multiplex PCR. The sample includes around 170,000 clones, 80% to 85% of them seen just once. Sequencing input: peripheral blood. These receptor sequences come from an older woman with COVID-19, enrolled during active disease. Each CDR3 is given with its conserved first and last residue. Each record gives: clone size, V gene, D gene, J gene, CDR3 length, CDR3 protein, CDR3 DNA. D genes are given only for firm matches. Clone size is shown for a subset of rows, as once, few, many or a class of expanded clone.

>.|TRBV7-2|TRBD2|TRBJ2-5|17
CASSLARLAGGQETQYF
TGTGCCAGCAGCTTAGCCCGACTAGCGGGAGGGCAAGAGACCCAGTACTTC
>.|TRBV6-5|.|TRBJ1-1|12
CASTEGSTEAFF
TGTGCCAGCACCGAAGGGAGCACTGAAGCTTTCTTT
>.|TRBV30|TRBD1|TRBJ1-1|14
CAWSDTGVYTEAFF
TGTGCCTGGAGTGATACAGGGGTTTACACTGAAGCTTTCTTT
>once|TRBV20-1|TRBD1|TRBJ2-2|16
CSASQFGTGVTGELFF
TGCAGTGCTAGTCAATTCGGGACAGGGGTCACCGGGGAGCTGTTTTTT
>.|TRBV2|TRBD1|TRBJ1-2|13
CASRMGQSYGYTF
TGTGCCAGCAGAATGGGACAGAGTTACGGCTACACCTTC
>.|TRBV5-6|TRBD1|TRBJ1-2|13
CASSLRQGYGYTF
TGTGCCAGCAGCTTAAGACAGGGGTATGGCTACACCTTC
>few|TRBV28|.|TRBJ2-7|14
CASLPPAGGYEQYF
TGTGCCAGTCTCCCCCCGGCAGGGGGGTACGAGCAGTACTTC
>.|TRBV10-3|.|TRBJ2-1|13
CAISEPGSNEQFF
TGTGCCATCAGTGAGCCTGGCTCTAATGAGCAGTTCTTC
>few|TRBV28|.|TRBJ2-5|11
CASSPSWTQYF
TGTGCCAGCAGTCCCTCTTGGACCCAGTACTTC
>.|TRBV18|.|TRBJ2-6|17
CASSPLPQGSGANVLTF
TGTGCCAGCTCACCACTACCACAGGGATCTGGGGCCAACGTCCTGACTTTC
>.|TRBV10-3|.|TRBJ1-1|13
CAISRGGGTEAFF
TGTGCCATCAGTAGGGGAGGTGGCACTGAAGCTTTCTTT
>few|TRBV2|.|TRBJ2-7|12
CASSGGSYEQYF
TGTGCCAGCAGTGGAGGATCCTACGAGCAGTACTTC
>.|TRBV27|TRBD1|TRBJ2-7|15
CASSPSSTGSYEQYF
TGTGCCAGCAGTCCCTCCTCGACAGGGTCCTACGAGCAGTACTTC
>.|TRBV7-9|TRBD2|TRBJ2-2|16
CASSPLLRGAGGELFF
TGTGCCAGCAGCCCCCTCCTGCGGGGGGCGGGCGGGGAGCTGTTTTTT
>.|TRBV3-1/TRBV3-2|TRBD1|TRBJ2-1|13
CASSQVREGAPFF
TGTGCCAGCAGCCAAGTACGTGAGGGGGCTCCTTTCTTC
>once|TRBV6-5|TRBD2|TRBJ2-3|14
CASRPGLGTDTQYF
TGTGCCAGCAGGCCGGGACTAGGGACAGATACGCAGTATTTT
>.|TRBV7-4|TRBD1|TRBJ1-5|15
CASSSDRGHNQPQHF
TGTGCCAGCAGCTCGGACAGGGGCCACAATCAGCCCCAGCATTTT
>.|TRBV28|TRBD1|TRBJ1-2|16
CASSPGQGGGNYGYTF
TGTGCCAGCAGTCCTGGGCAGGGGGGTGGTAACTATGGCTACACCTTC
>.|TRBV28|.|TRBJ2-3|14
CASTVGGLTDTQYF
TGTGCCAGCACGGTGGGGGGGCTCACAGATACGCAGTATTTT
>.|TRBV5-6|TRBD2|TRBJ2-2|19
CASSFRTSGRALNTGELFF
TGTGCCAGCAGCTTCAGGACTAGCGGGAGGGCCCTGAACACCGGGGAGCTGTTTTTT